These T cell receptor beta chains were read from a single sample in a study of early T cells in non-severe SARS-CoV-2 infection. TCRdb fed the 5' RACE reads into MiXCR, producing one record per CDR3 protein. The sample has around 29,000 distinct CDR3 sequences; roughly 5.4% are singletons. Sequenced sample: whole blood. Source of these receptors: an adult who was a healthcare worker with PCR-confirmed SARS-CoV-2 infection or an uninfected control (not recorded which). Each CDR3 is given with its conserved first and last residue. The D gene is left open where the match is weak. Clone size is given for some rows only: seen once, a few or many times, or a class if the clone is expanded.

clone_size: few; j_call: TRBJ1-1; v_call: TRBV29-1; d_call: .; cdr3_nt: TGCAGCGCGACCGGGAGGAACACTGAAGCTTTCTTT; cdr3_aa: CSATGRNTEAFF
clone_size: .; j_call: TRBJ1-4; v_call: TRBV7-9; d_call: .; cdr3_nt: TGTGCACTAGAGGAGGAAAAACTGTTTTTT; cdr3_aa: CALEEEKLFF
clone_size: many; j_call: TRBJ1-1; v_call: TRBV4-1; d_call: .; cdr3_nt: TGCGCCAGCAGCCCCACAGGGATCGACACTGAAGCTTTCTTT; cdr3_aa: CASSPTGIDTEAFF
clone_size: medium-sized; j_call: TRBJ2-3; v_call: TRBV11-3; d_call: .; cdr3_nt: TGTGCCAGCAGCTTAGATAGGACAGATACGCAGTATTTT; cdr3_aa: CASSLDRTDTQYF
clone_size: many; j_call: TRBJ2-2; v_call: TRBV6-5; d_call: TRBD2; cdr3_nt: TGTGCCAGCAGACGGAGTAGACTAGCGTCCGGGGAGCTGTTTTTT; cdr3_aa: CASRRSRLASGELFF
clone_size: many; j_call: TRBJ2-1; v_call: TRBV7-2; d_call: .; cdr3_nt: TGTGCCAGCAGCTTAGACCCGAGCTCCTACAATGAGCAGTTCTTC; cdr3_aa: CASSLDPSSYNEQFF
clone_size: many; j_call: TRBJ2-7; v_call: TRBV20-1; d_call: TRBD1; cdr3_nt: TGCAGTGCTAGAGGCCCGGGACAGCCCTACGAGCAGTACTTC; cdr3_aa: CSARGPGQPYEQYF
clone_size: many; j_call: TRBJ1-2; v_call: TRBV6-5; d_call: .; cdr3_nt: TGTGCCAGCAGTTACTCAACCCACAGGGATGGCTACACCTTC; cdr3_aa: CASSYSTHRDGYTF
clone_size: .; j_call: TRBJ2-3; v_call: TRBV19; d_call: .; cdr3_nt: TGTGCCAGTAGCCCAGTGTTGCTCCATAGGAAGACAGATACGCAGTATTTT; cdr3_aa: CASSPVLLHRKTDTQYF
clone_size: many; j_call: TRBJ2-1; v_call: TRBV18; d_call: .; cdr3_nt: TGTGCCAGCTCTTTCGAACAGGGCTCTTCAAATGAGCAGTTCTTC; cdr3_aa: CASSFEQGSSNEQFF
clone_size: many; j_call: TRBJ1-5; v_call: TRBV28; d_call: .; cdr3_nt: TGTGCCAGCAGCCTCCTTGGGGGTCAGCCCCAGCATTTT; cdr3_aa: CASSLLGGQPQHF
clone_size: few; j_call: TRBJ2-1; v_call: TRBV11-1; d_call: TRBD2; cdr3_nt: TGTGCCAGCAGTCGTCAGACTAGCGGGATCAACAATGAGCAGTTCTTC; cdr3_aa: CASSRQTSGINNEQFF
clone_size: few; j_call: TRBJ2-7; v_call: TRBV10-3; d_call: TRBD1; cdr3_nt: TGTGCCATCAGTGGGACAGGGGGACCCTACGAGCAGTACTTC; cdr3_aa: CAISGTGGPYEQYF
clone_size: many; j_call: TRBJ2-1; v_call: TRBV29-1; d_call: .; cdr3_nt: TGCAGCGTCCCTCCGGGACGTAAAAACAATGAGCAGTTCTTC; cdr3_aa: CSVPPGRKNNEQFF
clone_size: many; j_call: TRBJ2-7; v_call: TRBV6-2/TRBV6-3; d_call: .; cdr3_nt: TGTGCCAGCAGTTACTCCCTGCGCAGGGTAGGGGAGCAGTACTTC; cdr3_aa: CASSYSLRRVGEQYF
clone_size: many; j_call: TRBJ1-1; v_call: TRBV3-1; d_call: .; cdr3_nt: TGTGCCAGCAGCCAAGGGGGACATCGGAACACTGAAGCTTTCTTT; cdr3_aa: CASSQGGHRNTEAFF
clone_size: many; j_call: TRBJ2-7; v_call: TRBV28; d_call: .; cdr3_nt: TGTGCCAGCAGTTTCAGGGGGGCCCTCTACGAGCAGTACTTC; cdr3_aa: CASSFRGALYEQYF
clone_size: many; j_call: TRBJ2-2; v_call: TRBV12-5; d_call: .; cdr3_nt: TGTGCTAGTGGTAAGGGGGCGAACACCGGGGAGCTGTTTTTT; cdr3_aa: CASGKGANTGELFF
clone_size: many; j_call: TRBJ2-3; v_call: TRBV30; d_call: TRBD2; cdr3_nt: TGTGCCTGGGGGCCGGGAGGGACAGATACGCAGTATTTT; cdr3_aa: CAWGPGGTDTQYF
clone_size: many; j_call: TRBJ2-7; v_call: TRBV28; d_call: .; cdr3_nt: TGTGCCAGCAGTTTATCCGTCAGGGTCAGTGCGCAGTACTTC; cdr3_aa: CASSLSVRVSAQYF
clone_size: many; j_call: TRBJ2-2; v_call: TRBV7-3; d_call: TRBD1; cdr3_nt: TGTGCCAGCAGCTCCGGGACAGGTGTTACCGGGGAGCTGTTTTTT; cdr3_aa: CASSSGTGVTGELFF
clone_size: many; j_call: TRBJ2-6; v_call: TRBV20-1; d_call: TRBD1; cdr3_nt: TGCAGTGCTAGAGATTTCAACAGGGACAGACAGGCCAACGTCCTGACTTTC; cdr3_aa: CSARDFNRDRQANVLTF
clone_size: many; j_call: TRBJ1-5; v_call: TRBV6-6; d_call: .; cdr3_nt: TGTGCCAGCACCTTGGGACCGCCGGGCAATCAGCCCCAGCATTTT; cdr3_aa: CASTLGPPGNQPQHF
clone_size: many; j_call: TRBJ2-3; v_call: TRBV10-3; d_call: .; cdr3_nt: TGTGCCATCAGGGACAACACAGATACGCAGTATTTT; cdr3_aa: CAIRDNTDTQYF
clone_size: many; j_call: TRBJ1-1; v_call: TRBV10-2; d_call: TRBD1; cdr3_nt: TGCGCCAGCAGTGCTGCAGGGGGGAACACTGAAGCTTTCTTT; cdr3_aa: CASSAAGGNTEAFF